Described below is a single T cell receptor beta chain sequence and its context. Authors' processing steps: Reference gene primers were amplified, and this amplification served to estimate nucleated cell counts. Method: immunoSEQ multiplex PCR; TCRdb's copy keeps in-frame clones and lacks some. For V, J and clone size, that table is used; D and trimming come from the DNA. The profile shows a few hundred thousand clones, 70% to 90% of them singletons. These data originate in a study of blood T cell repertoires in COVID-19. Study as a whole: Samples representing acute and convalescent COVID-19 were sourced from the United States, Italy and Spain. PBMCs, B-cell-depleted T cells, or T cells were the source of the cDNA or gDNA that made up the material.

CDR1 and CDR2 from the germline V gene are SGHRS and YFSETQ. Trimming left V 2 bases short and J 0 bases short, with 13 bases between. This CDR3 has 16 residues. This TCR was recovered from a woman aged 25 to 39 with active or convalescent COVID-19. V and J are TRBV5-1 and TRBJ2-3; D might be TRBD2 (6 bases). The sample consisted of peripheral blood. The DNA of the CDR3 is TGCGCCAGCAGCTTATATGGACTATATAGCACAGATACGCAGTATTTT. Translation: CASSLYGLYSTDTQYF. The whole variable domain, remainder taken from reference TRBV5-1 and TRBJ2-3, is KAGVTQTPRYLIKTRGQQVTLSCSPISGHRSVSWYQQTPGQGLQFLFEYFSETQRNKGNFPGRFSGRQFSNSRSEMNVSTLELGDSALYLCASSLYGLYSTDTQYFGPGTRLTVL.